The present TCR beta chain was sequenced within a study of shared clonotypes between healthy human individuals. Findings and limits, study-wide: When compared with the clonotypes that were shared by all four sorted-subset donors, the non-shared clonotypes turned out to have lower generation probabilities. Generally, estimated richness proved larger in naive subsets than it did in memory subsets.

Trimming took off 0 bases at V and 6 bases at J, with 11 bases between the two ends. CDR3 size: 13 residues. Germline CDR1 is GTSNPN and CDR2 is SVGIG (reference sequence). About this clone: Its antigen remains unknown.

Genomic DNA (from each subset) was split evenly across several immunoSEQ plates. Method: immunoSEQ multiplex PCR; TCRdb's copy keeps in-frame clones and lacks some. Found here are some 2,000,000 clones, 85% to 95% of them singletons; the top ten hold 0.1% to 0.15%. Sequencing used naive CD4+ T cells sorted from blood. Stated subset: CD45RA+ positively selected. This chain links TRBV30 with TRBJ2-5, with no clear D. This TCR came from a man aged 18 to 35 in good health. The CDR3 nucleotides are TGTGCCTGGAGTGTAAGTCAGAGAAAGACCCAGTACTTC. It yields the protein CAWSVSQRKTQYF.